Listed here are 16 T cell receptor beta chains from one sample, sequenced in a study of shared clonotypes between healthy human individuals. Naive CD8 populations comprised CD45RO-negative cells positively selected for CCR7, excluding terminally differentiated effector memory CD45RA+ cells. The data were produced by immunoSEQ multiplex PCR, yet TCRdb's version contains in-frame clones alone and is incomplete. The sample has some 2,100,000 clones, approximately 94% seen once. The sample was naive CD8+ T cells from PBMCs. These receptor sequences come from a man aged 18 to 29 in good health. Some clones in this sample may be carry-over from other donors' samples.

V and J are TRBV28 and TRBJ1-4, with D unclear. The germline V and J ends were trimmed by 5 bases and 7 bases, with 11 bases remaining between them. The CDR3 extends over 13 amino acids. CDR1 MDHEN and CDR2 SYDVKM come from the germline V gene. DNA for the CDR3: TGTGCCAGCAGTCCCGGGCTGGCTGAAAAACTGTTTTTT. As protein: CASSPGLAEKLFF. Using reference TRBV28 and TRBJ1-4 for the parts outside the CDR3, the full variable domain is DVKVTQSSRYLVKRTGEKVFLECVQDMDHENMFWYRQDPGLGLRLIYFSYDVKMKEKGDIPEGYSVSREKKERFSLILESASTNQTSMYLCASSPGLAEKLFFGSGTQLSVL.

The chain carries TRBV7-3 and TRBJ2-1, with 8 nucleotides matching TRBD1. This CDR3 is 15 amino acids long. Germline V gene data show CDR1 as SGHTA and CDR2 as FQGTGA. V lost 3 bases, J lost 2 bases, and 3 bases stayed unmatched. DNA for the CDR3: TGTGCCAGCAGCTTCAAGGACAGGGCCTACAATGAGCAGTTCTTC. Protein: CASSFKDRAYNEQFF.

The chain recombines TRBV10-3 with TRBJ1-1; D remains ambiguous. The V gene's germline CDR1 is ENHRY and CDR2 SYGVKD. V was trimmed by 3 bases and J by 0 bases, leaving 5 bases between them. The CDR3 is 13 amino acids. The CDR3 reads CAISDTLNTEAFF. CDR3 nucleotide sequence: TGTGCCATCAGTGACACCTTGAACACTGAAGCTTTCTTT.

V and J are TRBV2 and TRBJ2-3; 8 positions match TRBD2. With 1 base clipped from V and 1 base from J, the junction kept 7 bases outside the gene matches. Germline V lookup: CDR1 SNHLY, CDR2 FYNNEI. The CDR3 runs 17 residues. CDR3 bases: TGTGCCAGCAGTGAAGGAGGGACTAGATTGGGCACAGATACGCAGTATTTT. Its translation is CASSEGGTRLGTDTQYF.

In nucleotides, the CDR3 is TGTGCCAGCAGTTTCGACGTCCGGGACAGGGGGTCCTACGAGCAGTACTTC. It translates to CASSFDVRDRGSYEQYF. The chain uses TRBV28 and TRBJ2-7; 11 bases are a match to TRBD1. V was clipped by 3 bases and J by 1 base; unmatched bases: 8. Germline assignment: CDR1 MDHEN and CDR2 SYDVKM. This CDR3 is built from 17 residues.

V is TRBV4-1 and J is TRBJ1-4; D is unclear. The germline CDR1 and CDR2 sequences are MGHRA and YSYEKL. Between the trimmed V and J ends, which lost 1 base and 7 bases, there was a span of 13 bases. CDR3 size: 15 residues. CDR3 protein: CASSQARYSAEKLFF. In nucleotides, the CDR3 is TGCGCCAGCAGCCAAGCCCGATACAGCGCTGAAAAACTGTTTTTT.

Details on this clone: Other DNA sequences in the same sample also yield this CDR3. The J gene is TRBJ2-3, the V gene TRBV5-1; a weak D match, TRBD1 (5 bases). This CDR3 contains 13 residues. V was trimmed by 0 bases and J by 4 bases, leaving 6 bases between them. The germline V gene has CDR1 SGHRS and CDR2 YFSETQ. The CDR3: CASSLVGPDTQYF. DNA for the CDR3: TGCGCCAGCAGCTTGGTGGGGCCAGATACGCAGTATTTT.

The gene calls are TRBV5-1 and TRBJ2-1, with 8 bases identical to TRBD2. This CDR3 comprises 15 residues. V lost 7 bases and J lost 8; bases outside the gene matches: 14. Per germline, CDR1 SGHRS and CDR2 YFSETQ. The CDR3 region is CASQVREGLLDEQFF. The CDR3 coding sequence is TGCGCCAGCCAGGTCCGGGAGGGGCTGTTGGATGAGCAGTTCTTC.

This clone was seen once. V usage is TRBV7-3 and J usage is TRBJ2-1; TRBD2 matches at 7 bases. Germline CDR1 reads SGHTA; CDR2 reads FQGTGA. The CDR3 consists of 18 residues. Trimming cost V 4 bases and J 7 bases; bases outside gene matches: 19. The CDR3 coding sequence is TGTGCCAGCAGCTCGTCCTCCATTTGGGAGGGAAGGGATAATGAGCAGTTCTTC. As protein: CASSSSSIWEGRDNEQFF.

This chain connects TRBV13 to TRBJ1-2; D possibly corresponds to TRBD1 (5 bases). The V gene lost 4 bases and the J gene lost 3 bases, with 12 bases spanning the gap. Germline values: CDR1 PRHDT, CDR2 FYEKMQ (reference sequence). The CDR3 totals 14 residues. The CDR3 sequence is CASSSQGGDYGYTF. The CDR3 nucleotides read TGTGCCAGCAGCTCTCAGGGAGGAGACTATGGCTACACCTTC.

Of note for this clone: Other nucleotide sequences in the sample specify the same CDR3. The CDR3 loop reads CASSLEGEAFF. CDR3 DNA sequence: TGTGCCAGCAGCTTAGAAGGGGAAGCTTTCTTT. The chain carries TRBV7-9 and TRBJ1-1; D uncertain. Germline V gives CDR1 SEHNR, CDR2 FQNEAQ (reference sequence). CDR3 length: 11 amino acids. The ends were cut back, 1 base at V and 8 bases at J, with 5 bases in the middle.

This clone was recorded only once. V gene TRBV29-1 combines with J gene TRBJ1-4; TRBD1 matches 7 bases. Germline CDR1 is SQVTM and CDR2 is ANQGSEA. This CDR3 is 13 amino acids long. V was clipped by 4 bases and J by 6 bases; unmatched bases: 5. CDR3 protein: CSVGQGSDEKLFF. CDR3 DNA: TGCAGCGTTGGACAGGGTTCTGATGAAAAACTGTTTTTT.

This chain connects TRBV19 to TRBJ1-4, with D perhaps TRBD1 (5 bases). Germline V gene lookup returns CDR1 LNHDA and CDR2 SQIVND (reference sequence). The V and J ends lost 5 bases and 0 bases respectively, with 19 bases between them. This CDR3 is 18 amino acids long. The CDR3 sequence is CASSSGGGPVSTNEKLFF. Written as DNA, the CDR3 is TGTGCCAGTAGTTCCGGGGGTGGTCCAGTGTCAACTAATGAAAAACTGTTTTTT.

The sample holds one count of this clone. J is TRBJ2-4 and V is TRBV19; the D is unclear. Trimming removed 6 bases from V and 3 bases from J, with 18 bases in between. This CDR3 comprises 16 residues. Germline loops: CDR1 LNHDA, CDR2 SQIVND (reference sequence). The CDR3 sequence: CASRRDATTGKNIQYF. For the CDR3, the DNA is TGTGCCAGTAGGAGAGACGCTACAACGGGCAAAAACATTCAGTACTTC.

J is TRBJ2-7 and V is TRBV29-1, with 12 bases aligning to TRBD2. Germline V lookup: CDR1 SQVTM, CDR2 ANQGSEA. CDR3 length: 17 amino acids. V gave up 3 bases and J gave up 3 bases; unmatched junction bases: 12. CDR3 DNA: TGCAGCGTTGATCTTGGGGGGACTAGCGGGTCCCTCTACGAGCAGTACTTC. Translated, it gives CSVDLGGTSGSLYEQYF.

The rearrangement links TRBV5-1 to TRBJ1-2, with D maybe TRBD1 (5 bases). CDR3 length: 18 amino acids. Germline CDR1 and CDR2: SGHRS and YFSETQ. Trimming took off 0 bases at V and 4 bases at J, with 22 bases between the two ends. CDR3: CASSLENPPGRDFYGYTF. CDR3 DNA sequence: TGCGCCAGCAGCTTGGAAAACCCCCCGGGACGGGACTTCTATGGCTACACCTTC.